This T cell receptor (beta chain) was sequenced for a study of blood T cells in healthy people across ages. About the research overall: There was about one barcoded beta molecule captured by template switching per two T cells.

CDR1 is MNHEY and CDR2 is SMNVEV in the germline V gene (reference sequence). CDR3 length: 14 amino acids. V was trimmed by 0 bases and J by 4 bases, leaving 7 bases between them. The authors ran a second PCR of roughly 6 to 12 cycles using a sample-barcoded 5' primer and a J-beta primer mix. TCRdb re-called the 5' RACE reads through MiXCR, storing one row per CDR3 protein. The sample has about 570,000 distinct CDR3 sequences, about 29% seen once. This sample also belongs to another study, concerning T cells of mothers and their children. That paper adds: Related mother-child pairs shared slightly more overlap than unrelated pairs, but the difference was non-significant.

Sequenced input: blood. This clonotype was sampled from a boy between 2 and 10 years old in good health. V and J are TRBV27 and TRBJ2-1; D gene uncertain. The CDR3, as DNA: TGTGCCAGCAGTTTATCGATCGGTTACAATGAGCAGTTCTTC. Translated, it gives CASSLSIGYNEQFF.